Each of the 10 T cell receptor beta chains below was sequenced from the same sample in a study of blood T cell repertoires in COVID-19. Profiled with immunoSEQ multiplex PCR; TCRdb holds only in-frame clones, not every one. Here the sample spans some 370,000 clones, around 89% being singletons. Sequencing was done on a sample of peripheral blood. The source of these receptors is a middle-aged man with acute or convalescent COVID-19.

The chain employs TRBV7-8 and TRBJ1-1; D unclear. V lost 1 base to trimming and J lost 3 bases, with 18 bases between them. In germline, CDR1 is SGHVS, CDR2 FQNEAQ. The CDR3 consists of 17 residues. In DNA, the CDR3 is TGTGCCAGCAGCTTAGAAAGGTGGGTCGTACGGGACACTGAAGCTTTCTTT. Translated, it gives CASSLERWVVRDTEAFF.

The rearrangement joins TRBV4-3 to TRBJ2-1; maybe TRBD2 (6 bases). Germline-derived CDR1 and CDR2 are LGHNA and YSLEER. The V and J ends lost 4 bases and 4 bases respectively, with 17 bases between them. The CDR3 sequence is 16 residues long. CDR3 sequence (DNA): TGCGCCAGCAGCCGTAATAGGGACTTAGGATACAATGAGCAGTTCTTC. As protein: CASSRNRDLGYNEQFF.

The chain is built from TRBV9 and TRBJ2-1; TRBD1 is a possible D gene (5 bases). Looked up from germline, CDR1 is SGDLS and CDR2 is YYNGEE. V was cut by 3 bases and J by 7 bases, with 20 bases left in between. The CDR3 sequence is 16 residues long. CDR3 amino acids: CASSGFGATPRNEQFF. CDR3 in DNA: TGTGCCAGCAGCGGATTTGGGGCCACGCCGAGGAATGAGCAGTTCTTC.

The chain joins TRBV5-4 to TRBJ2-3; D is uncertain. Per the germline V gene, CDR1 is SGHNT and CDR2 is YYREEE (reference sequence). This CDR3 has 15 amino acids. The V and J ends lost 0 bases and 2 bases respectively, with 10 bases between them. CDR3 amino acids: CASSLANGLTDTQYF. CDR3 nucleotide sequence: TGTGCCAGCAGCTTGGCCAATGGCCTCACAGATACGCAGTATTTT. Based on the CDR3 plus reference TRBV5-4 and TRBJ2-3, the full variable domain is ETGVTQSPTHLIKTRGQQVTLRCSSQSGHNTVSWYQQALGQGPQFIFQYYREEENGRGNFPPRFSGLQFPNYSSELNVNALELDDSALYLCASSLANGLTDTQYFGPGTRLTVL.

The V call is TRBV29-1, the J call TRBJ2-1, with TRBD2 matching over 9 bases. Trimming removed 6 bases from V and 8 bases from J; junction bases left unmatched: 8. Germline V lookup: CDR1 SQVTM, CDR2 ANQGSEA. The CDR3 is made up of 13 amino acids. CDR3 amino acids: CSVGGGGAHEQFF. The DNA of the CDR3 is TGCAGCGTGGGGGGCGGGGGGGCCCATGAGCAGTTCTTC.

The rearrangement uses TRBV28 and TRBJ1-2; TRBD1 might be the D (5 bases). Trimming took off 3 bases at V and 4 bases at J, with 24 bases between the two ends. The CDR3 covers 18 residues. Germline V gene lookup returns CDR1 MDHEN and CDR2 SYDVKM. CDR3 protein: CASSLKQYFLQQGYGYTF. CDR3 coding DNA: TGTGCCAGCAGTTTGAAGCAGTACTTTCTCCAGCAGGGCTATGGCTACACCTTC.

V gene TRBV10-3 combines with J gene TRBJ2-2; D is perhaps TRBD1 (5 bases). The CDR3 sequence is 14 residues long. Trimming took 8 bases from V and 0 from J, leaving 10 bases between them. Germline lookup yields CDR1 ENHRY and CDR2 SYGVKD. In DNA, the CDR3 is TGTGCCATCTTGGACACTTCGAACACCGGGGAGCTGTTTTTT. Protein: CAILDTSNTGELFF.

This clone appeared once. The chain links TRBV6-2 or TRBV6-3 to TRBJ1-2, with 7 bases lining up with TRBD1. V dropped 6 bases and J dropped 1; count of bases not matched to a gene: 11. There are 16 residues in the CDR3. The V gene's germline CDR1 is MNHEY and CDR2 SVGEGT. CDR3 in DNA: TGTGCCAGCAGCGGGACAGCCACCATCATTAACTATGGCTACACCTTC. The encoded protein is CASSGTATIINYGYTF.

The CDR3 nucleotides read TGCAGCGTTGTTTGGCAGGGCTATGGCTACACCTTC. It specifies CSVVWQGYGYTF. The V call is TRBV29-1, the J call TRBJ1-2; tentatively, D is TRBD1 (5 bases). This CDR3 has 12 residues. Germline V gene data show CDR1 as SQVTM and CDR2 as ANQGSEA. Trimming shortened V by 4 bases and J by 4 bases, and 10 bases separated the two germline ends. Full variable domain (remainder filled in from reference TRBV29-1 and TRBJ1-2): SAVISQKPSRDICQRGTSLTIQCQVDSQVTMMFWYRQQPGQSLTLIATANQGSEATYESGFVIDKFPISRPNLTFSTLTVSNMSPEDSSIYLCSVVWQGYGYTFGSGTRLTVV.

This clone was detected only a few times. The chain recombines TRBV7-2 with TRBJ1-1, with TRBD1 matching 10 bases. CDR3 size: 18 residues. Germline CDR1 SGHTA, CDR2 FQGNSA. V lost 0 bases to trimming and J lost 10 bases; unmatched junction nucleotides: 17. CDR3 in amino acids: CASSLAGILGGQGISAFF. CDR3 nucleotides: TGTGCCAGCAGCTTAGCGGGCATCTTGGGGGGACAGGGGATCTCAGCTTTCTTT.